The sequence of this T cell receptor beta chain was determined in a study of cytomegalovirus exposure and HLA in healthy donors. About the research overall: Ancestry clustering placed around 80% of approximately 370 genotyped donors in the Caucasian-associated cluster.

Study results and limitations: Reportedly, a later analysis found an Asian-associated ancestry cluster had fewer N-insertions than the roughly 670-donor mean. CMV serostatus was the only immune exposure information that was available.

Primers: 60 Vbeta forward and 13 Jbeta reverse. This table comes from immunoSEQ multiplex PCR, and its TCRdb copy is limited to in-frame clones, with some not included. The table includes about 97,000 clones, 75% detected once. There were likely unrecorded immune exposures, though donors were nominally healthy when sampled. J gave up 1 base and V 5 bases, and 1 base lay outside the gene matches. The CDR3 has 14 residues. Germline V gives CDR1 SGHTA, CDR2 FQGNSA. This clone was seen a single time. What it recognizes is unknown. Sequenced: PBMCs. The chain carries TRBV7-2 and TRBJ2-2, with TRBD2 matching 7 bases. This receptor was obtained from a man aged 45-65 years in good health and CMV-seronegative. The CDR3 DNA reads TGTGCCAGCAGCAGCGGGGTGAACACCGGGGAGCTGTTTTTT. Amino acids: CASSSGVNTGELFF.